The clone carrying this T cell receptor (beta chain) was detected ten times or more. The antigen remains undetermined. These data come from a study of T cells after yellow fever vaccination. Looking at the study overall: When fractions had low cell numbers, they were prepared with SMART-Seq v4 Ultra Low Input. Study-level findings and limits: Subsequent to the booster, the majority of primary-vaccination clones reappeared (around 96% CD4, around 90% CD8). Peaking faster, on day 5 versus 15, the secondary response was nonetheless weaker.

Germline V lookup: CDR1 SGHVS, CDR2 FQNEAQ. The CDR3 spans 12 residues. Trimming removed 5 bases at V and 10 bases at J, with 15 bases between. One entry per CDR3 protein, called by TCRdb with MiXCR from the 5' RACE reads. This repertoire shows roughly 320,000 distinct CDR3 sequences, roughly 10% found once; its top ten account for 2.5% to 4%. Sequences were derived from CD4+ T cells sorted from PBMCs, sampled 45 days after the yellow fever booster vaccination. This clonotype was sampled from a man aged 18 to 35 who received the YFV17D yellow fever vaccine. V usage is TRBV7-8 and J usage is TRBJ2-7, with a tentative D call TRBD1 (5 bases). The CDR3 loop reads CASSHRSRHQYF. CDR3 DNA sequence: TGTGCCAGCAGCCACAGGAGTCGTCACCAGTACTTC.